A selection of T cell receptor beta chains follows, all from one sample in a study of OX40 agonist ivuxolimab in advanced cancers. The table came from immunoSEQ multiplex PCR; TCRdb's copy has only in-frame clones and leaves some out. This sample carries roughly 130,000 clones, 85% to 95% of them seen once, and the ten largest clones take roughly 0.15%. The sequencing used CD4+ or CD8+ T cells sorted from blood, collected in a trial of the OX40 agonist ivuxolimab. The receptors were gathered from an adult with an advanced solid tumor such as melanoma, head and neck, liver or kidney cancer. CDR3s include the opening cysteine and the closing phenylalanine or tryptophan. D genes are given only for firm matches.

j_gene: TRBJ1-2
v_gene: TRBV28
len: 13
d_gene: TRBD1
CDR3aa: CASRTQGAYGYTF
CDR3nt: TGTGCCAGCAGGACACAGGGGGCCTATGGCTACACCTTC

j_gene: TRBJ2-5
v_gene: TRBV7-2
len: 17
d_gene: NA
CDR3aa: CASILLRGGGLQETQYF
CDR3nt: TGTGCCAGCATCCTACTCAGGGGAGGGGGCCTCCAAGAGACCCAGTACTTC

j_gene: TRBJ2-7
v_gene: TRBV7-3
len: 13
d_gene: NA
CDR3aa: CASSLTRAGEQYF
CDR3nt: TGTGCCAGCAGCTTAACGCGTGCAGGCGAGCAGTACTTC

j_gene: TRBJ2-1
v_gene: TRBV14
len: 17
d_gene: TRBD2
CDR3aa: CASSPRPLAGAGNEQFF
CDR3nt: TGTGCCAGCAGCCCCAGACCCCTAGCGGGGGCTGGCAATGAGCAGTTCTTC

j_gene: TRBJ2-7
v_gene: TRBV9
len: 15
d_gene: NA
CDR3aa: CASSNRDGAAYEQYF
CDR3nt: TGTGCCAGCAGCAACCGGGACGGTGCTGCCTACGAGCAGTACTTC

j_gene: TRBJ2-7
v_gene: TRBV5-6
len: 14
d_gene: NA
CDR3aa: CASSNRGGTYEQYF
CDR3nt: TGTGCCAGCAGCAACCGAGGGGGGACCTACGAGCAGTACTTC

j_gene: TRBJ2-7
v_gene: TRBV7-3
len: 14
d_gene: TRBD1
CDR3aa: CASRSGQGYYEQYF
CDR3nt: TGTGCCAGCAGATCGGGACAGGGCTATTACGAGCAGTACTTC

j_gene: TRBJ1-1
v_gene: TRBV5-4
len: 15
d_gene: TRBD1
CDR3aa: CASSPPDRLNTGAFF
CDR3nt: TGTGCCAGCAGCCCCCCGGACAGGTTGAACACTGGAGCTTTCTTT

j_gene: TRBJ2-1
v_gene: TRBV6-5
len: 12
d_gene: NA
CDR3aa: CASSSPVGEQFF
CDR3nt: TGTGCCAGCAGTTCCCCAGTGGGGGAGCAGTTCTTC

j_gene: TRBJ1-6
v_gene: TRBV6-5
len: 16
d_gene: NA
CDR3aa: CASSYSEPRYNSPLHF
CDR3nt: TGTGCCAGCAGTTACTCAGAACCTCGGTATAATTCACCCCTCCACTTT

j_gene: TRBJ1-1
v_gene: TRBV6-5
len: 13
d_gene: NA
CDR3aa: CASIERGSTEAFF
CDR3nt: TGTGCCAGCATTGAAAGGGGCTCCACTGAAGCTTTCTTT

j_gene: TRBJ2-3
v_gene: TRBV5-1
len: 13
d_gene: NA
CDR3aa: CASSLRVTDTQYF
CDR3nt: TGCGCCAGCAGCTTAAGGGTGACAGATACGCAGTATTTT

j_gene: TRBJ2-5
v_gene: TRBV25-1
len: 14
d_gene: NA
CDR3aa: CASSEYGDQETQYF
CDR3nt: TGTGCCAGCAGTGAATACGGGGACCAAGAGACCCAGTACTTC

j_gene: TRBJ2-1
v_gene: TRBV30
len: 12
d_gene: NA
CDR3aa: CAWSGDTNEQFF
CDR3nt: TGTGCCTGGAGCGGGGACACGAATGAGCAGTTCTTC

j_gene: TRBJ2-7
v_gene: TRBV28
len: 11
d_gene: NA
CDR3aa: CASSQIYEQYF
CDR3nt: TGTGCCAGCAGTCAGATCTACGAGCAGTACTTC

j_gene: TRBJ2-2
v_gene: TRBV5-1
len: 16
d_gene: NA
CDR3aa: CASSLDGSANTGELFF
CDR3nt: TGCGCCAGCAGCTTGGATGGAAGCGCGAACACCGGGGAGCTGTTTTTT